A selection of T cell receptor beta chains follows, all from one sample in a study of PD-1 blockade in classical Hodgkin lymphoma. Method: immunoSEQ multiplex PCR; TCRdb's copy keeps in-frame clones and lacks some. The sample lists about 37,000 clones; 75% to 85% were seen once. Here the sequenced sample was peripheral blood mononuclear cells (PBMCs), taken at baseline. These receptors came from a human donor with classical Hodgkin lymphoma. Each CDR3 is given with its conserved first and last residue. A D gene is named only where the DNA matches it firmly. Expanded clones get a size class; other rows say once, few or many, or leave the size out.

CDR3: CASSPRLAGDEQFF
DNA: TGTGCCAGCAGCCCCCGACTAGCGGGAGATGAGCAGTTCTTC
D: TRBD2
V: TRBV7-6
J: TRBJ2-1
size: NA

CDR3: CASSLGSRGSYNEQFF
DNA: TGTGCTAGCAGCTTAGGATCCCGGGGCTCCTACAATGAGCAGTTCTTC
D: NA
V: TRBV7-7
J: TRBJ2-1
size: NA

CDR3: CASSLTGQRRDEQFF
DNA: TGTGCCAGCAGTCTTACCGGACAGCGAAGGGATGAGCAGTTCTTC
D: NA
V: TRBV7-9
J: TRBJ2-1
size: NA

CDR3: CASSPSGWGADTQYF
DNA: TGTGCCAGCAGCCCATCAGGGTGGGGGGCAGATACGCAGTATTTT
D: NA
V: TRBV7-8
J: TRBJ2-3
size: NA

CDR3: CASSYSTSKEYF
DNA: TGTGCCAGCAGTTACTCGACGAGTAAGGAGTACTTC
D: NA
V: TRBV6-6
J: TRBJ2-7
size: NA

CDR3: CASSQEAGLTYEQYF
DNA: TGTGCCAGCAGCCAAGAGGCAGGGCTGACCTACGAGCAGTACTTC
D: NA
V: TRBV14
J: TRBJ2-7
size: NA

CDR3: CASSLGQGESNEQFF
DNA: TGCGCCAGCAGCTTGGGACAGGGGGAAAGCAATGAGCAGTTCTTC
D: TRBD1
V: TRBV5-1
J: TRBJ2-1
size: once

CDR3: CAWAYSYEQYF
DNA: TGTGCCTGGGCTTACTCCTACGAGCAGTACTTC
D: NA
V: TRBV30
J: TRBJ2-7
size: few

CDR3: CASRQELGEQYF
DNA: TGTGCCAGCAGACAGGAATTAGGCGAGCAGTACTTC
D: NA
V: TRBV27
J: TRBJ2-7
size: NA

CDR3: CASSLTSGRVYEQFF
DNA: TGTGCCAGCAGCCTGACTAGCGGGAGAGTCTATGAGCAGTTCTTC
D: TRBD2
V: TRBV11-2
J: TRBJ2-1
size: NA

CDR3: CASSEASGSETQYF
DNA: TGTGCCAGCAGTGAGGCTAGCGGGAGCGAGACCCAGTACTTC
D: TRBD2
V: TRBV6-1
J: TRBJ2-5
size: NA

CDR3: CASSEEWGRTQNTGELFF
DNA: TGCGCCAGCAGTGAGGAGTGGGGGCGCACCCAGAACACCGGGGAGCTGTTTTTT
D: NA
V: TRBV10-2
J: TRBJ2-2
size: NA

CDR3: CASGTGDEQYF
DNA: TGTGCCAGTGGAACAGGGGACGAGCAGTACTTC
D: TRBD1
V: TRBV19
J: TRBJ2-7
size: NA

CDR3: CASSLEAPAVYEQYF
DNA: TGTGCCAGCAGCTTAGAAGCCCCCGCGGTCTACGAGCAGTACTTC
D: NA
V: TRBV11-2
J: TRBJ2-7
size: NA

CDR3: CASSIGDTIYF
DNA: TGTGCCAGTAGTATTGGGGACACCATATATTTT
D: NA
V: TRBV19
J: TRBJ1-3
size: few

CDR3: CASSEWFPGQYGYTF
DNA: TGTGCCAGCAGTGAATGGTTCCCGGGACAGTATGGCTACACCTTC
D: TRBD1
V: TRBV25-1
J: TRBJ1-2
size: NA

CDR3: CASSLLAAGYEQYF
DNA: TGCGCCAGCAGCTTACTAGCGGCGGGCTACGAGCAGTACTTC
D: TRBD2
V: TRBV5-1
J: TRBJ2-7
size: NA

CDR3: CASIPGTNTGELFF
DNA: TGTGCCAGCATCCCCGGGACTAACACCGGGGAGCTGTTTTTT
D: NA
V: TRBV6-1
J: TRBJ2-2
size: NA

CDR3: CASSYGLTTDTQYF
DNA: TGTGCCAGCAGTTACGGACTTACCACAGATACGCAGTATTTT
D: NA
V: TRBV6-5
J: TRBJ2-3
size: few

CDR3: CAWSVDARGSGMNTEAFF
DNA: TGTGCCTGGAGTGTAGACGCCCGTGGAAGCGGAATGAACACTGAAGCTTTCTTT
D: NA
V: TRBV30
J: TRBJ1-1
size: NA

CDR3: CASGDGLNYGYTF
DNA: TGTGCCAGCGGGGACGGACTTAACTATGGCTACACCTTC
D: NA
V: TRBV28
J: TRBJ1-2
size: NA

CDR3: CASSSGQGISYEQYF
DNA: TGTGCCAGCAGTTCTGGACAGGGAATATCCTACGAGCAGTACTTC
D: TRBD1
V: TRBV27
J: TRBJ2-7
size: NA

CDR3: CASSQVVSGETGELFF
DNA: TGCGCCAGCAGCCAAGTGGTTAGCGGGGAGACCGGGGAGCTGTTTTTT
D: TRBD2
V: TRBV4-3
J: TRBJ2-2
size: NA

CDR3: CASSIPGRGKYEQYF
DNA: TGTGCCAGTAGTATCCCAGGCAGGGGGAAATACGAGCAGTACTTC
D: TRBD1
V: TRBV19
J: TRBJ2-7
size: NA